The TCR beta chain described here comes from a study of early T cells in non-severe SARS-CoV-2 infection. TCRdb re-called the 5' RACE reads through MiXCR, storing one row per CDR3 protein. The sample records roughly 58,000 distinct CDR3 sequences, roughly an eighth being singletons. The CDR3 is made up of 15 amino acids. V gave up 0 bases and J gave up 0 bases, with 9 bases separating them. Germline CDR1 reads SGHTA; CDR2 reads FQGNSA. This clonotype was found a few times. The genes are TRBV7-2 and TRBJ2-7; D not resolved. What was sequenced was whole blood. The clonotype comes from an adult who was a healthcare worker with PCR-confirmed SARS-CoV-2 infection or an uninfected control (not recorded which). The CDR3 region is CASSLAWGSSYEQYF. CDR3 nucleotide sequence: TGTGCCAGCAGCTTAGCGTGGGGTAGCTCCTACGAGCAGTACTTC.